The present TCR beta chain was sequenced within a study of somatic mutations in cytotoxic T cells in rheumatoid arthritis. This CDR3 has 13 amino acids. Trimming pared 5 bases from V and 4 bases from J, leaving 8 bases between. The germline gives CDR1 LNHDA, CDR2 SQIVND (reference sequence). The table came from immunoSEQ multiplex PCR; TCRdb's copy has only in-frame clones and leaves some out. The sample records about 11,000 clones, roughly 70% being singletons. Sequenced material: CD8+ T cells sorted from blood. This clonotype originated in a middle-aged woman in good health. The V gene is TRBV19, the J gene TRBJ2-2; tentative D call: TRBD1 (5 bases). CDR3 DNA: TGTGCCAGTAGTCGGACAAGCACCGGGGAGCTGTTTTTT. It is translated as CASSRTSTGELFF. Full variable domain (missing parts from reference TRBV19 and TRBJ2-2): DGGITQSPKYLFRKEGQNVTLSCEQNLNHDAMYWYRQDPGQGLRLIYYSQIVNDFQKGDIAEGYSVSREKKESFPLTVTSAQKNPTAFYLCASSRTSTGELFFGEGSRLTVL.